This TCR beta chain was obtained from a study of cytomegalovirus exposure and HLA in healthy donors. Study observations and caveats: A later analysis found TCR association rates differed by HLA locus, highest for DRB1 and lowest for HLA-C.

With 60 Vbeta and 13 Jbeta primers, the PCR was carried out. Measured with immunoSEQ multiplex PCR; TCRdb has only the in-frame clones, and not every one. This sample yields approximately 300,000 clones, of which 80% are seen a single time; about 0.3% belongs to the top ten. CDR1 and CDR2 (germline): PRHDT, FYEKMQ (reference sequence). There are 12 residues in the CDR3. The junction had 4 bases not matched to a gene; V was cut back by 5 bases and J by 7 bases. Worth noting for this clone: Its antigen is not identified.

The sample comprised PBMCs. The gene calls are TRBV13 and TRBJ2-7, with 8 nucleotides matching TRBD1. This receptor was obtained from a girl aged 2-10 years in good health and CMV-seronegative. The chain's CDR3 is CASSTRTGEQYF. The CDR3 DNA sequence: TGTGCCAGCAGCACCCGGACAGGGGAGCAGTACTTC.